This is a list of T cell receptor beta chains from one sample in a study of shared clonotypes between healthy human individuals. Profiled with immunoSEQ multiplex PCR; TCRdb holds only in-frame clones, not every one. Among 700,000 to 950,000 clones listed, 90% to 98% were seen once. Material: naive CD8+ T cells sorted from blood. The source of these receptors is a man aged 30 to 45 in good health. Each CDR3 is given with its conserved first and last residue. Each record gives: J gene, clone size, V gene, D gene, CDR3 protein, CDR3 DNA. D genes are given only for firm matches. Size is omitted from some rows. Given values are once, few, many or a class for expanded clones.

>TRBJ2-7|.|TRBV7-9|.
CASSQTSSYEQYF
TGTGCCAGCAGCCAGACTAGCTCCTACGAGCAGTACTTC
>TRBJ2-1|once|TRBV19|.
CASSMENEQFF
TGTGCCAGTAGTATGGAGAATGAGCAGTTCTTC
>TRBJ2-1|.|TRBV11-2|.
CASSLTGYNEQFF
TGTGCCAGCAGCCTTACAGGGTACAATGAGCAGTTCTTC
>TRBJ1-2|few|TRBV7-9|.
CASRPDAGKDGYTF
TGTGCCAGCAGACCGGATGCAGGGAAGGATGGCTACACCTTC
>TRBJ2-7|.|TRBV11-2|.
CASSPTTVYEQYF
TGTGCCAGCAGCCCGACGACAGTCTACGAGCAGTACTTC
>TRBJ2-1|.|TRBV27|.
CASSFFSQNEQFF
TGTGCCAGCAGTTTTTTCAGCCAGAATGAGCAGTTCTTC
>TRBJ2-1|.|TRBV29-1|TRBD1
CSPTGGRYNEQFF
TGCAGCCCGACAGGGGGCAGGTACAATGAGCAGTTCTTC
>TRBJ2-1|.|TRBV2|.
CASSELRDNEQFF
TGTGCCAGCAGTGAACTCAGAGACAATGAGCAGTTCTTC
>TRBJ2-5|.|TRBV5-4|TRBD2
CASSLQLAGVETQYF
TGTGCCAGCAGCTTACAGCTAGCGGGAGTGGAGACCCAGTACTTC
>TRBJ1-5|few|TRBV6-5|.
CASSASGQPQHF
TGTGCCAGCAGTGCCTCCGGGCAGCCCCAGCATTTT
>TRBJ1-5|.|TRBV6-1|TRBD1
CASSVRTGRAQPQHF
TGTGCCAGCAGTGTTCGGACAGGGAGAGCTCAGCCCCAGCATTTT
>TRBJ2-7|.|TRBV13|TRBD1
CASSPRFRDREYEQYF
TGTGCCAGCAGCCCGCGATTCCGGGACAGGGAGTACGAGCAGTACTTC
>TRBJ2-1|.|TRBV4-3|TRBD2
CASSQGALAGVFDEQFF
TGCGCCAGCAGCCAGGGAGCGCTAGCGGGAGTATTTGATGAGCAGTTCTTC
>TRBJ2-2|.|TRBV4-1|.
CASSQEYTGELFF
TGCGCCAGCAGCCAAGAGTACACCGGGGAGCTGTTTTTT
>TRBJ2-2|.|TRBV2|.
CASSEIANTGELFF
TGTGCCAGCTCTGAGATCGCGAACACCGGGGAGCTGTTTTTT
>TRBJ2-7|.|TRBV6-5|.
CASSSRGSYPYEQYF
TGTGCCAGCAGTTCCCGGGGCAGCTATCCCTACGAGCAGTACTTC
>TRBJ2-7|.|TRBV28|.
CASTQGYEQYF
TGTGCCAGTACCCAGGGCTACGAGCAGTACTTC
>TRBJ2-2|.|TRBV11-3|.
CASKSGDQGTGELFF
TGTGCCAGCAAGTCCGGGGATCAGGGCACCGGGGAGCTGTTTTTT
>TRBJ2-7|once|TRBV7-9|.
CASSPWTIGHEQYF
TGTGCCAGCAGCCCGTGGACTATCGGTCACGAGCAGTACTTC
>TRBJ2-7|.|TRBV28|TRBD1
CASSLQETGGGCEQYF
TGTGCCAGCAGTCTACAAGAGACAGGGGGAGGATGCGAGCAGTACTTC
>TRBJ2-7|.|TRBV11-3|TRBD2
CASSGGSGSMYEQYF
TGTGCCAGCAGCGGAGGTAGCGGGAGTATGTACGAGCAGTACTTC
>TRBJ2-7|.|TRBV9|TRBD2
CASSPGGTPYEQYF
TGTGCCAGCAGCCCGGGGGGGACCCCCTACGAGCAGTACTTC
>TRBJ2-7|.|TRBV4-1|.
CASSQVPGTEQYF
TGCGCCAGCAGCCAAGTTCCAGGGACCGAGCAGTACTTC
>TRBJ2-5|.|TRBV7-2|TRBD2
CASSLPGGETRRSQETQYF
TGTGCCAGCAGCCTCCCCGGGGGGGAGACGCGGCGTTCCCAAGAGACCCAGTACTTC
>TRBJ1-3|once|TRBV9|.
CASKSGNTIYF
TGTGCCAGCAAGTCTGGAAACACCATATATTTT
>TRBJ2-7|.|TRBV27|TRBD2
CASSFSSGSYEQYF
TGTGCCAGCAGTTTCTCTAGCGGGAGTTACGAGCAGTACTTC
>TRBJ2-2|.|TRBV6-4|.
CASSDLNTGELFF
TGTGCCAGCAGTGACCTCAACACCGGGGAGCTGTTTTTT
>TRBJ2-6|.|TRBV9|.
CASSVAGDGANVLTF
TGTGCCAGCAGCGTAGCGGGTGATGGGGCCAACGTCCTGACTTTC
>TRBJ2-2|once|TRBV27|TRBD1
CASSPPDRGSFTGELFF
TGTGCCAGCAGTCCCCCGGACAGGGGTTCTTTCACCGGGGAGCTGTTTTTT
>TRBJ2-7|.|TRBV7-9|TRBD2
CASSSSGGPREQYF
TGTGCCAGCAGCTCTTCGGGAGGGCCTCGCGAGCAGTACTTC
>TRBJ2-5|.|TRBV7-9|.
CASSLAMAVGKTQYF
TGTGCCAGCAGCTTAGCAATGGCTGTTGGAAAGACCCAGTACTTC
>TRBJ1-1|.|TRBV27|.
CASRAPGHNTEAFF
TGTGCCAGCAGGGCACCGGGACACAACACTGAAGCTTTCTTT
>TRBJ2-1|.|TRBV5-1|TRBD2
CASNSVGSGIGDNEQFF
TGCGCCAGCAATTCTGTGGGTAGCGGGATAGGGGACAATGAGCAGTTCTTC
>TRBJ2-1|.|TRBV6-1|TRBD2
CASSDYSGTYNEQFF
TGTGCCAGCAGCGACTATAGCGGGACTTACAATGAGCAGTTCTTC
>TRBJ2-7|.|TRBV19|.
CASSIGVAYEQYF
TGTGCCAGTAGTATAGGAGTTGCCTACGAGCAGTACTTC
>TRBJ1-1|.|TRBV11-2|TRBD1
CASSDRQGMNTEAFF
TGTGCCAGCAGCGATAGACAGGGGATGAACACTGAAGCTTTCTTT
>TRBJ2-5|.|TRBV9|.
CASSVGREETQYF
TGTGCCAGCAGCGTAGGTAGGGAAGAGACCCAGTACTTC